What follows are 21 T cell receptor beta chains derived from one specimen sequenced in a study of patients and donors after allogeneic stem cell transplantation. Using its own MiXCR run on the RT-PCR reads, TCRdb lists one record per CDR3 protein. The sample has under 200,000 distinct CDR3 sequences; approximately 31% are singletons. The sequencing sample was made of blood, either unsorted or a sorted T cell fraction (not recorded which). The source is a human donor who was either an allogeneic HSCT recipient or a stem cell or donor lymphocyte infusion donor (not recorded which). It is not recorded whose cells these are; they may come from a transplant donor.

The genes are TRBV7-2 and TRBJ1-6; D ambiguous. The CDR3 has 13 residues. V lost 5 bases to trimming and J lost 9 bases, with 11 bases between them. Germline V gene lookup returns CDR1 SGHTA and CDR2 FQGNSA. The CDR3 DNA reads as TGTGCCAGCAGCCGACTCGGAAGTTCACCCCTCCACTTT. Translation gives CASSRLGSSPLHF.

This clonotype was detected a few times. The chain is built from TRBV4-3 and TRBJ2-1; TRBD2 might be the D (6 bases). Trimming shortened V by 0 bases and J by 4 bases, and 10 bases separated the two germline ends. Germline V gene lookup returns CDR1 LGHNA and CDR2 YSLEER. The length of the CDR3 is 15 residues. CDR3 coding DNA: TGCGCCAGCAGCCAAGAAACTAGCCCGTACAATGAGCAGTTCTTC. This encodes CASSQETSPYNEQFF.

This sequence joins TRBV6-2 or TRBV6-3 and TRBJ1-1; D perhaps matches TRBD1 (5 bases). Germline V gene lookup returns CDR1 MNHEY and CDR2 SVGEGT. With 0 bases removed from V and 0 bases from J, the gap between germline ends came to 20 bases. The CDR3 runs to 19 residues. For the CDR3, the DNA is TGTGCCAGCAGTTACTCGAAGGCAGGGACCCACAAGATGAACACTGAAGCTTTCTTT. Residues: CASSYSKAGTHKMNTEAFF.

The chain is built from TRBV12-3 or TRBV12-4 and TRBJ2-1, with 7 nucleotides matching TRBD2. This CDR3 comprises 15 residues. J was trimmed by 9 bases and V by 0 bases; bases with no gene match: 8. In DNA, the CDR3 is TGTGCCAGCAGTTTAGCCGGGAGGCTCGGGGGTGAGCAGTTCTTC. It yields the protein CASSLAGRLGGEQFF.

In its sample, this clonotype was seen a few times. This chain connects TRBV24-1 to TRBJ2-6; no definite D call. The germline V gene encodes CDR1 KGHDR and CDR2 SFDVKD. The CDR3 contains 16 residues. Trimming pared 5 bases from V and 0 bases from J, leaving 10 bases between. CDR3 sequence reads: CATSAPPASGANVLTF. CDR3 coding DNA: TGTGCCACCAGTGCCCCGCCAGCCTCTGGGGCCAACGTCCTGACTTTC.

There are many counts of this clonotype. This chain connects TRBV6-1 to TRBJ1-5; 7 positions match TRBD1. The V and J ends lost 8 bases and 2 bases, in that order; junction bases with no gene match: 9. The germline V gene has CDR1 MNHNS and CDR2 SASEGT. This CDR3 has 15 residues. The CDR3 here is CASREDRAGNQPQHF. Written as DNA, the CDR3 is TGTGCCAGCCGAGAAGACAGGGCGGGCAATCAGCCCCAGCATTTT.

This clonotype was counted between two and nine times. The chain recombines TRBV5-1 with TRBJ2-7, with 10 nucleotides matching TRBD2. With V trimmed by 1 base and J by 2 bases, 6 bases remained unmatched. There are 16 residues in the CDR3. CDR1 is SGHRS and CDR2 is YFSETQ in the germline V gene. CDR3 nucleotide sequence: TGCGCCAGCAGCTTGAACCTAGCGGGGGTGACCTACGAGCAGTACTTC. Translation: CASSLNLAGVTYEQYF.

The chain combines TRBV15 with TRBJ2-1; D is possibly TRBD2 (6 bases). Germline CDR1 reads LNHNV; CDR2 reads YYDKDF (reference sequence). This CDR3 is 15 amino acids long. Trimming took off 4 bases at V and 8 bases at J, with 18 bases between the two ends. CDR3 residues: CATSNRETLFYEQFF. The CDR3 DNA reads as TGTGCCACCAGCAATCGGGAGACACTCTTTTATGAGCAGTTCTTC.

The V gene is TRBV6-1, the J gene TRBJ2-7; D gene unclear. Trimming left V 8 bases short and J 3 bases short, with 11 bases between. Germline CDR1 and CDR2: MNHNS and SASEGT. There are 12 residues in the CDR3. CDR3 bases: TGTGCCAGCCTCGCAGTTAGCTACGAGCAGTACTTC. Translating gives CASLAVSYEQYF.

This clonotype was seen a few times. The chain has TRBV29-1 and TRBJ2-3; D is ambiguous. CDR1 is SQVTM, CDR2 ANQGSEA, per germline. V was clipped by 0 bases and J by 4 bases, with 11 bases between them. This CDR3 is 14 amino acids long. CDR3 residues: CSVEENGGPDTQYF. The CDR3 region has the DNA TGCAGCGTTGAAGAAAACGGCGGCCCAGATACGCAGTATTTT.

CDR3 region: CASSLSGRASTDTQYF. The CDR3 DNA reads TGTGCCAGCAGCCTCAGCGGGAGGGCTAGCACAGATACGCAGTATTTT. This chain uses TRBV9 with TRBJ2-3, with 10 positions matching TRBD2. This CDR3 has 16 amino acids. V lost 4 bases, J lost 0 bases, and 5 bases stayed unmatched. From germline, CDR1 is SGDLS and CDR2 YYNGEE.

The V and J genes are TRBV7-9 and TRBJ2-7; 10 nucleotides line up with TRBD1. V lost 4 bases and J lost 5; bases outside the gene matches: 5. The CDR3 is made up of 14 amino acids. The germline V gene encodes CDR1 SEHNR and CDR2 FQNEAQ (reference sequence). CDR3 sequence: CASSSRDRGNEQYF. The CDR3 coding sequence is TGTGCCAGCAGCTCGCGGGACAGGGGCAACGAGCAGTACTTC. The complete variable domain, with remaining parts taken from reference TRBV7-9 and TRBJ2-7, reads DTGVSQNPRHKITKRGQNVTFRCDPISEHNRLYWYRQTLGQGPEFLTYFQNEAQLEKSRLLSDRFSAERPKGSFSTLEIQRTEQGDSAMYLCASSSRDRGNEQYFGPGTRLTVT.

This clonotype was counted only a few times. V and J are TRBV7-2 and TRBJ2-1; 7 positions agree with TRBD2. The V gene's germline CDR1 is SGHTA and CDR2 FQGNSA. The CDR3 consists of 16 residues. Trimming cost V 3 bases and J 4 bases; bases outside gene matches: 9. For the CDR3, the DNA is TGTGCCAGCAGCTTGACCCTGACTAGCAGGTACAATGAGCAGTTCTTC. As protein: CASSLTLTSRYNEQFF.

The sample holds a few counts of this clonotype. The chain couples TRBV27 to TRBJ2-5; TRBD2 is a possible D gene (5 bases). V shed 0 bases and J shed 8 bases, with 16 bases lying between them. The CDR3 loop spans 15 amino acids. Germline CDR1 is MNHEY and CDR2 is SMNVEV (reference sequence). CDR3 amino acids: CASSLSRTASKTQYF. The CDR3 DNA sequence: TGTGCCAGCAGTTTATCGCGGACTGCCAGCAAAACCCAGTACTTC.

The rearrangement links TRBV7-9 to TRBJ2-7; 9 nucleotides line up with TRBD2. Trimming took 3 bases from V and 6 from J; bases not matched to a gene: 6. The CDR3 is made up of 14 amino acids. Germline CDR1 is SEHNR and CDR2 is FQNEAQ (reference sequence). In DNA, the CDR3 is TGTGCCAGCAGCTTTATAGCGGGAGTCTCCGAGCAGTACTTC. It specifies CASSFIAGVSEQYF.

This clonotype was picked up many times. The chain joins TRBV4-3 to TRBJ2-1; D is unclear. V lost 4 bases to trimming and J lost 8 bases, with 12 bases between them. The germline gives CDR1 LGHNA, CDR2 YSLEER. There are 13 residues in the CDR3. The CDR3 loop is CASSPPNSDEQFF. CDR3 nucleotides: TGCGCCAGCAGCCCACCGAACAGCGATGAGCAGTTCTTC.

The CDR3 DNA reads as TGCAGTGCTAGCGGGAGCGGCACCGGGGAGCTGTTTTTT. Translation gives CSASGSGTGELFF. The V gene is TRBV20-1, the J gene TRBJ2-2; D might be TRBD2 (6 bases). CDR1 DFQATT and CDR2 SNEGSKA come from the germline V gene (reference sequence). The CDR3 covers 13 residues. V was clipped by 3 bases and J by 4 bases, with 9 bases between them.

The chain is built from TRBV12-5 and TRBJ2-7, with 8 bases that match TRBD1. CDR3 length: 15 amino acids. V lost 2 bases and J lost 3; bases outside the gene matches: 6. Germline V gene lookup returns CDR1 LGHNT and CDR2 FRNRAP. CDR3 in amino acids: CASGLPGTGDYEQYF. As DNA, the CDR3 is TGTGCTAGTGGTTTGCCCGGGACAGGCGACTACGAGCAGTACTTC.

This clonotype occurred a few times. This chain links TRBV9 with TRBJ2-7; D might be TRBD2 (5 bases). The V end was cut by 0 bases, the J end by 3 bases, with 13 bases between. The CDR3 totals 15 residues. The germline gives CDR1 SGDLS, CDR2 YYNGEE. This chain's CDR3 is CASSVELGSIYEQYF. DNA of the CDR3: TGTGCCAGCAGCGTAGAACTAGGTAGTATCTACGAGCAGTACTTC.

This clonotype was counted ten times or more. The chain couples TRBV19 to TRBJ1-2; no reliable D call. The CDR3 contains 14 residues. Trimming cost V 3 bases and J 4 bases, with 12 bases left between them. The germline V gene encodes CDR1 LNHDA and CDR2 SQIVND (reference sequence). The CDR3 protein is CASSIVPDPYGYTF. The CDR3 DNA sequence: TGTGCCAGTAGTATTGTACCGGACCCCTATGGCTACACCTTC.

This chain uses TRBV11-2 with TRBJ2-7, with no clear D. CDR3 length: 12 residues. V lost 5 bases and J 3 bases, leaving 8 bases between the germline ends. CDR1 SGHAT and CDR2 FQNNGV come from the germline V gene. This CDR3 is CASSHNNYEQYF. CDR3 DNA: TGTGCCAGCAGCCATAACAACTACGAGCAGTACTTC.